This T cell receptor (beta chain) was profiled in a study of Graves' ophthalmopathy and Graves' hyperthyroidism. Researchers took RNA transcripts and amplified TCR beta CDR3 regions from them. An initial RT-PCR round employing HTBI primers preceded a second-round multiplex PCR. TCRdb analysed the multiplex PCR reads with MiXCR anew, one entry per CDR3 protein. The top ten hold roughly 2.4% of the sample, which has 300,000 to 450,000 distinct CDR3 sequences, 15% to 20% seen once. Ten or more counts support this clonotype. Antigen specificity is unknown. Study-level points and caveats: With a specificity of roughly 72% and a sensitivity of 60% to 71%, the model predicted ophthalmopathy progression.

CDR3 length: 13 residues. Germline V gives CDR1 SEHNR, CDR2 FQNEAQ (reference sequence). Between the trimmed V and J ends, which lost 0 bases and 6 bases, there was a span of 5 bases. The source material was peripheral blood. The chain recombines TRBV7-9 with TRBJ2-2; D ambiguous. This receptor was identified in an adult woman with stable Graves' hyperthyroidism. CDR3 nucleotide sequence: TGTGCCAGCAGCTTAGCGTTCCCCGGGGAGCTGTTTTTT. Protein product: CASSLAFPGELFF.